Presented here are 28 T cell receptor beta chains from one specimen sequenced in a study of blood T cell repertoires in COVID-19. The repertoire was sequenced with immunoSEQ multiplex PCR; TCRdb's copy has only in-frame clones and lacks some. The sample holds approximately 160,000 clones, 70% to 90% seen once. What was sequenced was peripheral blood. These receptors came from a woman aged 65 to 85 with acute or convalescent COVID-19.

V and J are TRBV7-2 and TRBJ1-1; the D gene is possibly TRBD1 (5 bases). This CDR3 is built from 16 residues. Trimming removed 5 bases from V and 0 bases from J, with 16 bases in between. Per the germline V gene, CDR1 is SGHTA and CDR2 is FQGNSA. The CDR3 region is CASSEAVQGLNTEAFF. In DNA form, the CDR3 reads TGTGCCAGCAGCGAAGCAGTCCAGGGCCTGAACACTGAAGCTTTCTTT.

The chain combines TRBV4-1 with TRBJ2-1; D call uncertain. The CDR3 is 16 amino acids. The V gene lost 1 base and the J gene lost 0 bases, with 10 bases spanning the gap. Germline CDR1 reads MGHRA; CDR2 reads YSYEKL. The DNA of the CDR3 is TGCGCCAGCAGCCAAGTTAACCTAGTCTCCTACAATGAGCAGTTCTTC. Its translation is CASSQVNLVSYNEQFF.

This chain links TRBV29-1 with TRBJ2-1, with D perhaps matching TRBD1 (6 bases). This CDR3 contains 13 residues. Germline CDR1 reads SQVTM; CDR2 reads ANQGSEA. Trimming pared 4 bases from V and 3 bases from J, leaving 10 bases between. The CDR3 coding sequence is TGCAGCGTTGTCATCAGGGGCTACAATGAGCAGTTCTTC. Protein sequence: CSVVIRGYNEQFF.

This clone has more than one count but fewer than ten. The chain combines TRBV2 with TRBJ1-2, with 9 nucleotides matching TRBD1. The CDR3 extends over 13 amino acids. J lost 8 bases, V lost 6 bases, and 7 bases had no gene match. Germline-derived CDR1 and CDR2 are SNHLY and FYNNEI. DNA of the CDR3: TGTGCCAGCAGGAGAGGGGGACAGGGCGGCTACACCTTC. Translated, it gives CASRRGGQGGYTF.

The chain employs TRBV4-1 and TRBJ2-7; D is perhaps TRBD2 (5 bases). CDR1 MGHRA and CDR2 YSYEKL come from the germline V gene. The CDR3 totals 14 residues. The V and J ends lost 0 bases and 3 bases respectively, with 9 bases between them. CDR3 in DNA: TGCGCCAGCAGCCAAGAGTCTAGCAGCTACGAGCAGTACTTC. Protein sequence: CASSQESSSYEQYF.

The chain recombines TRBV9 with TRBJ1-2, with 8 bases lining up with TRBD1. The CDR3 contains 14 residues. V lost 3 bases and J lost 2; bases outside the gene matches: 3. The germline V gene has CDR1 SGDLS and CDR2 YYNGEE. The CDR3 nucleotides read TGTGCCAGCAGCGGAAGACAGGGGAACTATGGCTACACCTTC. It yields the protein CASSGRQGNYGYTF.

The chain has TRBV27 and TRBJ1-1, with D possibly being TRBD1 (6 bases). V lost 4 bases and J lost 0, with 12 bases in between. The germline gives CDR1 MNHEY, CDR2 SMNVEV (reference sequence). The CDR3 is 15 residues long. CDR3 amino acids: CASSSTGHLNTEAFF. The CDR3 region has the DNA TGTGCCAGCAGTTCGACGGGACATCTGAACACTGAAGCTTTCTTT.

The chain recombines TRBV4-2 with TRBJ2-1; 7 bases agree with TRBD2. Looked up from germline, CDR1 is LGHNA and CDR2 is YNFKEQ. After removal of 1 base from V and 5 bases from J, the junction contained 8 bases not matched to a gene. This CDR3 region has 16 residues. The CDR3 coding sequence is TGTGCCAGCAGCCAAGGGAGCGGGGATCTACACAATGAGCAGTTCTTC. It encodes CASSQGSGDLHNEQFF.

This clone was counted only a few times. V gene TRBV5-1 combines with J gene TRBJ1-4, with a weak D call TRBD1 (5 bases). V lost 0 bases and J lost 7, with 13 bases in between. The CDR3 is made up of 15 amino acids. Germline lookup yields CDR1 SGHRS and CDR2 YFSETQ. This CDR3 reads CASSLARGTSEKLFF. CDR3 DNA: TGCGCCAGCAGCTTGGCCCGGGGGACGAGTGAAAAACTGTTTTTT.

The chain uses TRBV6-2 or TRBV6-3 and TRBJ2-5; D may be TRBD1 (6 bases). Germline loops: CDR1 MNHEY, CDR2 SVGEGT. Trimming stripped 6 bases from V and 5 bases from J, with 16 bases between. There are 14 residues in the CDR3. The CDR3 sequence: CASSNRAQGETQYF. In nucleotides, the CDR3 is TGTGCCAGCAGCAACAGGGCTCAAGGGGAGACCCAGTACTTC.

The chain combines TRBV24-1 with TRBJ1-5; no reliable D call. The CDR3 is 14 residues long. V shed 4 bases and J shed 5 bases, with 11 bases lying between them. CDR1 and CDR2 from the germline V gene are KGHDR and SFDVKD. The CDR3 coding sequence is TGTGCCACCAGTGACCTTAATCGGGATCAGCCCCAGCATTTT. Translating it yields CATSDLNRDQPQHF.

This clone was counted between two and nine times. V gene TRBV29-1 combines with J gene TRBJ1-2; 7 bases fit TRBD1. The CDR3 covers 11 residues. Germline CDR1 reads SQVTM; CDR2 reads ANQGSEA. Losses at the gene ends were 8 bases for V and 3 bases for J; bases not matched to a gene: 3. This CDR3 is CSTGDDYGYTF. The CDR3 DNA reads TGCAGCACAGGGGACGACTATGGCTACACCTTC.

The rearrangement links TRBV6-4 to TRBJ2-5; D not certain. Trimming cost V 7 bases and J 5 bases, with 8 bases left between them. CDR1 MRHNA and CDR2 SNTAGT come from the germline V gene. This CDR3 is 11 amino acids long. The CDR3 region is CASTPYETQYF. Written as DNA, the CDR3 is TGTGCCAGCACCCCCTACGAGACCCAGTACTTC.

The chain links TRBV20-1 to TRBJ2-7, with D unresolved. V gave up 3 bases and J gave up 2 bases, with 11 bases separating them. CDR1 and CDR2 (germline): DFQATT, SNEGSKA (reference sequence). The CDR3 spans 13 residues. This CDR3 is CSASSTTTYEQYF. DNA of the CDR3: TGCAGTGCTAGTTCAACTACCACCTACGAGCAGTACTTC.

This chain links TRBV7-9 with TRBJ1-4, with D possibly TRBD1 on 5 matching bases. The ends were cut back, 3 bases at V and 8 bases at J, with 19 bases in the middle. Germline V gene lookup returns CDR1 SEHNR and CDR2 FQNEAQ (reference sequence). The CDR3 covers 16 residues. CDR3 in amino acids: CASSLTSGSGVEKLFF. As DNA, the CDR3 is TGTGCCAGCAGCTTGACCTCGGGATCGGGGGTCGAAAAACTGTTTTTT. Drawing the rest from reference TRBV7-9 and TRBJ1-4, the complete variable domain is DTGVSQNPRHKITKRGQNVTFRCDPISEHNRLYWYRQTLGQGPEFLTYFQNEAQLEKSRLLSDRFSAERPKGSFSTLEIQRTEQGDSAMYLCASSLTSGSGVEKLFFGSGTQLSVL.

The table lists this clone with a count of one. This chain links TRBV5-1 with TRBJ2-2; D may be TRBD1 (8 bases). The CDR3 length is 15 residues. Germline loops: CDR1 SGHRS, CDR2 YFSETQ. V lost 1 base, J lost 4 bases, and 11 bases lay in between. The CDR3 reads CASSLTGGATGELFF. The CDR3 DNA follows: TGCGCCAGCAGCTTGACAGGGGGGGCCACCGGGGAGCTGTTTTTT.

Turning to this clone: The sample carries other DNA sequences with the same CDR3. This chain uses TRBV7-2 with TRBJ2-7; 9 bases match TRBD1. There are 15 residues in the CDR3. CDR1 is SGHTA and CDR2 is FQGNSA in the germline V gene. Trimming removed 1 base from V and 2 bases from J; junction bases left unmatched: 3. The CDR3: CASSLDWTGAYEQYF. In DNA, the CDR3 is TGTGCCAGCAGCTTAGACTGGACAGGGGCCTACGAGCAGTACTTC.

CDR3 in amino acids: CASTLGLGDQPQHF. CDR3 sequence (DNA): TGTGCCAGCACCTTAGGACTGGGCGATCAGCCCCAGCATTTT. The chain employs TRBV5-5 and TRBJ1-5; unclear D gene. Trimming removed 6 bases from V and 5 bases from J, with 15 bases in between. This CDR3 comprises 14 residues. Germline V gene lookup returns CDR1 SGHKS and CDR2 YYEKEE (reference sequence).

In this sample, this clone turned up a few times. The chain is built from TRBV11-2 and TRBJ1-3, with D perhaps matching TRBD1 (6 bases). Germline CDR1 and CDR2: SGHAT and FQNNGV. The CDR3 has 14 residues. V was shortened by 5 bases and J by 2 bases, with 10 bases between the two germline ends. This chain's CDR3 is CASSNTGTGNTIYF. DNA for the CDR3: TGTGCCAGCAGCAATACAGGGACTGGAAACACCATATATTTT.

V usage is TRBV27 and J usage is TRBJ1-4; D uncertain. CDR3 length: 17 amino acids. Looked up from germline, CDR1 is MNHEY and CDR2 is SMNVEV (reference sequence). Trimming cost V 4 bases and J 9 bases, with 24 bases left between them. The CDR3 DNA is TGTGCCAGCAGTTCCCGGGCCCGACTGGCCGGGGTGCAAAAACTGTTTTTT. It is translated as CASSSRARLAGVQKLFF.

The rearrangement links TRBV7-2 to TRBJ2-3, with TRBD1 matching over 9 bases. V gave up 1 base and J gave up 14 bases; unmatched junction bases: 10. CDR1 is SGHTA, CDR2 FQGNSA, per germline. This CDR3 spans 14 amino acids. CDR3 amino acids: CASSLVPGQGRSYF. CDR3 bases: TGTGCCAGCAGCTTAGTTCCCGGACAGGGGCGGTCGTATTTT.

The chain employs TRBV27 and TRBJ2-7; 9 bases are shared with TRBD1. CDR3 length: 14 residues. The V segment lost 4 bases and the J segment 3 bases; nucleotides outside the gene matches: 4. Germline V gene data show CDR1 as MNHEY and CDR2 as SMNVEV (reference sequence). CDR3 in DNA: TGTGCCAGCAGTTGGGGGACAGGGTACTACGAGCAGTACTTC. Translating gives CASSWGTGYYEQYF.

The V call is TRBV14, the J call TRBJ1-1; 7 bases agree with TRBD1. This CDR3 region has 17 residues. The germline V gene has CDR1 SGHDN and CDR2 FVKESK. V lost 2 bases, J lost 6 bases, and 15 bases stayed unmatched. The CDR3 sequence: CASSQFKEGATSAEAFF. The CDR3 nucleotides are TGTGCCAGCAGCCAATTTAAGGAGGGGGCCACCTCGGCTGAAGCTTTCTTT. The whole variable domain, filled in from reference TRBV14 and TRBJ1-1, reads EAGVTQFPSHSVIEKGQTVTLRCDPISGHDNLYWYRRVMGKEIKFLLHFVKESKQDESGMPNNRFLAERTGGTYSTLKVQPAELEDSGVYFCASSQFKEGATSAEAFFGQGTRLTVV.

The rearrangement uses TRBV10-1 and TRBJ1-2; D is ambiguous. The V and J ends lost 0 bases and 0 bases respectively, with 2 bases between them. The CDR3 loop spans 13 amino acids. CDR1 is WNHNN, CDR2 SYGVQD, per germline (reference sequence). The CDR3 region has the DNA TGCGCCAGCAGTGAGTCCGCTAACTATGGCTACACCTTC. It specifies CASSESANYGYTF.

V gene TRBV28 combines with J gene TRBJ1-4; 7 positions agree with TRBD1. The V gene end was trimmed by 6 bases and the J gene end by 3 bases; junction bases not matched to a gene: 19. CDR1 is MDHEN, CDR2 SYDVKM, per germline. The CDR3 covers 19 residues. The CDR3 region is CASSTKFLPQGVANEKLFF. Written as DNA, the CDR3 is TGTGCCAGCAGCACAAAGTTTCTACCTCAGGGGGTAGCTAATGAAAAACTGTTTTTT. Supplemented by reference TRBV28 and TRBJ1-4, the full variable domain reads DVKVTQSSRYLVKRTGEKVFLECVQDMDHENMFWYRQDPGLGLRLIYFSYDVKMKEKGDIPEGYSVSREKKERFSLILESASTNQTSMYLCASSTKFLPQGVANEKLFFGSGTQLSVL.

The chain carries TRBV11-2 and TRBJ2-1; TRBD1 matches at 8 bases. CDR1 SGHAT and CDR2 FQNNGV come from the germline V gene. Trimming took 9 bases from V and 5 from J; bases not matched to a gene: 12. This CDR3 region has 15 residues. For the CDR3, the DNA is TGTGCCAGTCCTCCGGGGCAGGGGGCGCACAATGAGCAGTTCTTC. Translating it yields CASPPGQGAHNEQFF.

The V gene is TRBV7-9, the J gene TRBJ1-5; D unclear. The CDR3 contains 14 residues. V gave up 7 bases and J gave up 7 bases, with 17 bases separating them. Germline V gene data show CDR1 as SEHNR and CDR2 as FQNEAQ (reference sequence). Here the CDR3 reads CASITGSSGQPQHF. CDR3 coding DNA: TGTGCCAGCATCACCGGGTCCTCGGGGCAGCCCCAGCATTTT.

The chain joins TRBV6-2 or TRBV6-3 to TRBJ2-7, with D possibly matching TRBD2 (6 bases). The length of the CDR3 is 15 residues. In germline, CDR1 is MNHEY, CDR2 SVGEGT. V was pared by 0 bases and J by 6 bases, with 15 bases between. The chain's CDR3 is CASSYSSGTSSEQYF. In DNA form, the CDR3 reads TGTGCCAGCAGTTACTCGTCAGGGACTTCGTCCGAGCAGTACTTC.